These 7 T cell receptor beta chains came from one sample sequenced in a study of cytomegalovirus exposure and HLA in healthy donors. The primer mix had 60 Vbeta and 13 Jbeta primers. Assay: immunoSEQ multiplex PCR; the TCRdb copy retains only in-frame clones and omits some. This table has roughly 130,000 clones, about three fifths appearing once. What was sequenced was PBMCs. All receptors come from a male donor in good health and CMV-seronegative.

The chain links TRBV27 to TRBJ2-7; D is uncertain. The CDR3 runs to 11 residues. Deletions cut 4 bases from V and 3 bases from J, with 4 bases between. The V gene's germline CDR1 is MNHEY and CDR2 SMNVEV (reference sequence). The CDR3 region is CASSYGYEQYF. In DNA form, the CDR3 reads TGTGCCAGCAGTTACGGCTACGAGCAGTACTTC.

The chain carries TRBV29-1 and TRBJ1-1; TRBD1 is a possible D gene (5 bases). The CDR3 extends over 13 amino acids. Trimming took 7 bases from V and 6 from J, leaving 18 bases between them. Per germline, CDR1 SQVTM and CDR2 ANQGSEA. Here the CDR3 DNA reads TGCAGCGCCACGACCGGACGGGGGGCTGAAGCTTTCTTT. This encodes CSATTGRGAEAFF.

This clone has only one observation. The chain links TRBV5-1 to TRBJ1-2, with 7 bases matching TRBD1. Germline CDR1 reads SGHRS; CDR2 reads YFSETQ. There are 13 residues in the CDR3. J was trimmed by 8 bases and V by 5 bases; bases with no gene match: 9. The CDR3 DNA sequence: TGCGCCAGCAGGTTCGGGACAGAGGGCGGCTACACCTTC. Its translation: CASRFGTEGGYTF.

The chain is built from TRBV11-2 and TRBJ1-1; D might be TRBD1 (5 bases). The germline V and J ends were trimmed by 8 bases and 3 bases, with 19 bases remaining between them. Germline assignment: CDR1 SGHAT and CDR2 FQNNGV. CDR3 length: 15 amino acids. CDR3 region: CASHPSTWGDTEAFF. For the CDR3, the DNA is TGTGCCAGCCATCCTTCGACGTGGGGGGACACTGAAGCTTTCTTT.

The rearrangement uses TRBV21-1 and TRBJ1-5; no DNA check was done on the table's D call, TRBD1. TRBV21-1 is classified as a pseudogene. The CDR3 has 21 residues. In DNA form, the CDR3 reads TGTGCCAGCAGCCTCCCGAAATTAGACAGGGAGTTGAGGATCCGAAATCAGCCCCAGCATTTT. It translates to CASSLPKLDRELRIRNQPQHF.

V usage is TRBV7-2 and J usage is TRBJ2-7; 9 bases fit TRBD2. The CDR3 spans 14 residues. Germline V lookup: CDR1 SGHTA, CDR2 FQGNSA. Trimming took 1 base from V and 7 from J; bases not matched to a gene: 5. The CDR3 nucleotides read TGTGCCAGCAGCTTAGGGCTAGCGGGGAGTGAGCAGTACTTC. Protein: CASSLGLAGSEQYF.

The gene calls are TRBV5-1 and TRBJ1-1; 7 positions agree with TRBD1. The trim removed 4 bases at V and 2 bases at J, leaving 5 bases unmatched. From germline, CDR1 is SGHRS and CDR2 YFSETQ. This CDR3 comprises 14 residues. The CDR3, as DNA: TGCGCCAGCAGCGTCGGGACAGACAACACTGAAGCTTTCTTT. It is translated as CASSVGTDNTEAFF.